The rows below give T cell receptor beta chains drawn from one sample of a study of shared clonotypes between healthy human individuals. Profiling relied on immunoSEQ multiplex PCR, and the TCRdb table lists in-frame clones only, not all of them. The sample has over 2,000,000 clones, about 93% seen once. Specimen: naive CD8+ T cells from PBMCs. All receptors come from a man aged 18 to 29 in good health. Some clones in this sample may be carry-over from other donors' samples. CDR3s include the opening cysteine and the closing phenylalanine or tryptophan. A D gene is named only where the DNA matches it firmly. Not every row has a clone size; where given, it reads once, few, many or a size class.

V: TRBV28; J: TRBJ2-5; D: -; size: -; CDR3: CASSFGEGVGETQYF; DNA: TGTGCCAGCAGTTTTGGTGAGGGGGTAGGAGAGACCCAGTACTTC
V: TRBV27; J: TRBJ2-5; D: -; size: -; CDR3: CASRLVNSQETQYF; DNA: TGTGCCAGCAGACTAGTAAATTCCCAAGAGACCCAGTACTTC
V: TRBV7-9; J: TRBJ1-1; D: TRBD1; size: once; CDR3: CASSPKAARQGGRYPEAFF; DNA: TGTGCCAGCAGCCCAAAAGCCGCGCGACAGGGGGGACGCTACCCTGAAGCTTTCTTT
V: TRBV13; J: TRBJ1-1; D: TRBD1; size: once; CDR3: CASSGLTGTGGGNTEAFF; DNA: TGTGCCAGCAGCGGCTTAACCGGGACAGGGGGTGGGAACACTGAAGCTTTCTTT
V: TRBV21-1; J: TRBJ2-5; D: -; size: once; CDR3: CASSNPPLAREEGLETQYF; DNA: TGTGCCAGCAGCAACCCCCCACTAGCGCGGGAGGAGGGACTTGAGACCCAGTACTTC
V: TRBV28; J: TRBJ2-7; D: TRBD1; size: once; CDR3: CASSSDRITHNSYEQYF; DNA: TGTGCCAGCAGTTCGGACAGGATTACCCATAACTCCTACGAGCAGTACTTC
V: TRBV7-6; J: TRBJ2-1; D: -; size: -; CDR3: CASSLAYEQFF; DNA: TGTGCCAGCAGCTTAGCCTATGAGCAGTTCTTC
V: TRBV1; J: TRBJ1-5; D: -; size: -; CDR3: CTSILPQHF; DNA: TGCACCAGCATACTACCCCAGCATTTT
V: TRBV28; J: TRBJ1-5; D: -; size: -; CDR3: CASSLSSGNQPQHF; DNA: TGTGCCAGCAGTTTATCCTCCGGCAATCAGCCCCAGCATTTT
V: TRBV27; J: TRBJ2-7; D: TRBD2; size: -; CDR3: CASSSRLLAGVQEQYF; DNA: TGTGCCAGCAGTTCCCGGTTGCTAGCGGGAGTTCAGGAGCAGTACTTC
V: TRBV7-3; J: TRBJ2-1; D: -; size: -; CDR3: CASSFSYNEQFF; DNA: TGTGCCAGCAGTTTCTCCTACAATGAGCAGTTCTTC
V: TRBV5-4; J: TRBJ2-7; D: -; size: -; CDR3: CASSPRPGEQYF; DNA: TGTGCCAGCAGCCCCCGTCCGGGCGAGCAGTACTTC
V: TRBV11-2; J: TRBJ2-5; D: TRBD2; size: -; CDR3: CASSSLAGGGETQYF; DNA: TGTGCCAGCAGCTCACTAGCGGGAGGGGGAGAGACCCAGTACTTC
V: TRBV7-9; J: TRBJ2-7; D: TRBD1; size: -; CDR3: CASSPGQGKIYEQYF; DNA: TGTGCCAGCAGCCCTGGACAGGGTAAGATCTACGAGCAGTACTTC
V: TRBV6-8; J: TRBJ2-7; D: -; size: -; CDR3: CASSLGQIQDEQYF; DNA: TGTGCCAGCAGTCTTGGACAGATCCAAGACGAGCAGTACTTC
V: TRBV7-9; J: TRBJ2-2; D: -; size: -; CDR3: CASSLPGASNPTGELFF; DNA: TGTGCCAGCAGCTTACCAGGGGCTTCGAACCCCACCGGGGAGCTGTTTTTT
V: TRBV19; J: TRBJ2-3; D: TRBD1; size: -; CDR3: CASSLQGGTQYF; DNA: TGTGCCAGTAGTTTACAGGGGGGTACGCAGTATTTT
V: TRBV15; J: TRBJ2-1; D: TRBD2; size: -; CDR3: CATSPGGEWRNEQFF; DNA: TGTGCCACCAGCCCCGGGGGGGAGTGGCGTAATGAGCAGTTCTTC
V: TRBV27; J: TRBJ2-1; D: -; size: -; CDR3: CASSLTPLNEQFF; DNA: TGTGCCAGCAGTTTAACGCCACTCAATGAGCAGTTCTTC
V: TRBV27; J: TRBJ2-2; D: -; size: -; CDR3: CAVRDALDTGELFF; DNA: TGTGCCGTAAGAGACGCCCTTGACACCGGGGAGCTGTTTTTT
V: TRBV2; J: TRBJ2-1; D: TRBD2; size: -; CDR3: CASSEGLAGYNEQFF; DNA: TGTGCCAGCAGTGAAGGACTAGCGGGATACAATGAGCAGTTCTTC
V: TRBV7-2; J: TRBJ1-2; D: -; size: -; CDR3: CASRADRSYTF; DNA: TGTGCCAGCAGAGCGGACAGAAGCTACACCTTC
V: TRBV27; J: TRBJ2-7; D: TRBD1; size: -; CDR3: CASSLSGQGPYEQYF; DNA: TGTGCCAGCAGTTTATCCGGACAGGGGCCCTACGAGCAGTACTTC
V: TRBV25-1; J: TRBJ2-7; D: TRBD1; size: -; CDR3: CASSEGQGAREQYF; DNA: TGTGCCAGCTCCGAGGGACAGGGGGCGCGAGAGCAGTACTTC
V: TRBV9; J: TRBJ2-1; D: TRBD2; size: once; CDR3: CASSAPLLAGDDNEQFF; DNA: TGTGCCAGCAGCGCGCCCTTACTAGCGGGTGACGACAATGAGCAGTTCTTC
V: TRBV6-1; J: TRBJ2-7; D: TRBD2; size: -; CDR3: CASSERWLAGGLVSYEQYF; DNA: TGTGCCAGCAGTGAAAGGTGGCTAGCGGGAGGCCTGGTTTCCTACGAGCAGTACTTC
V: TRBV27; J: TRBJ2-3; D: -; size: -; CDR3: CASSFGVASTDTQYF; DNA: TGTGCCAGCAGTTTTGGTGTAGCGAGCACAGATACGCAGTATTTT
V: TRBV4-1; J: TRBJ2-5; D: TRBD1; size: -; CDR3: CASSLTTGTGKETQYF; DNA: TGCGCCAGCAGCCTTACGACCGGGACAGGGAAAGAGACCCAGTACTTC
V: TRBV6-5; J: TRBJ2-1; D: TRBD2; size: -; CDR3: CASSYSREGPSEQFF; DNA: TGTGCCAGCAGTTACTCGCGGGAGGGCCCCTCGGAGCAGTTCTTC
V: TRBV30; J: TRBJ2-6; D: -; size: -; CDR3: CAWSVYRSAPKVGANVLTF; DNA: TGTGCCTGGAGTGTATACAGATCAGCCCCAAAGGTGGGGGCCAACGTCCTGACTTTC
V: TRBV7-6; J: TRBJ2-7; D: -; size: -; CDR3: CASSLRPRGPYEQYF; DNA: TGTGCCAGCAGCTTAAGGCCCCGCGGACCCTACGAGCAGTACTTC
V: TRBV28; J: TRBJ2-7; D: -; size: -; CDR3: CASRFPGGGYYEQYF; DNA: TGTGCCAGCAGGTTTCCGGGGGGCGGGTACTACGAGCAGTACTTC
V: TRBV7-2; J: TRBJ2-1; D: -; size: -; CDR3: CASTSQDEQFF; DNA: TGTGCCAGCACCTCCCAGGATGAGCAGTTCTTC
V: TRBV29-1; J: TRBJ1-2; D: TRBD1; size: -; CDR3: CSVGVIGGNYGYTF; DNA: TGCAGCGTTGGAGTAATAGGGGGCAACTATGGCTACACCTTC
V: TRBV4-2; J: TRBJ2-2; D: -; size: -; CDR3: CASSQDIRAGELFF; DNA: TGTGCCAGCAGCCAAGATATACGCGCCGGGGAGCTGTTTTTT
V: TRBV7-3; J: TRBJ2-7; D: -; size: -; CDR3: CASSLGGGGPYEQYF; DNA: TGTGCCAGCAGCTTAGGGGGAGGGGGTCCCTACGAGCAGTACTTC
V: TRBV6-1; J: TRBJ1-4; D: -; size: -; CDR3: CASSGTSATNEKLFF; DNA: TGTGCCAGCAGTGGCACTTCTGCAACTAATGAAAAACTGTTTTTT
V: TRBV27; J: TRBJ1-5; D: -; size: -; CDR3: CASSLQGLSNQPQHF; DNA: TGTGCCAGCAGTTTACAGGGTTTGAGCAATCAGCCCCAGCATTTT
V: TRBV28; J: TRBJ2-1; D: -; size: -; CDR3: CASSLGAYSYNEQFF; DNA: TGTGCCAGCAGCCTTGGTGCCTACTCCTACAATGAGCAGTTCTTC
V: TRBV10-2; J: TRBJ1-1; D: -; size: few; CDR3: CASSEPPGEAFF; DNA: TGCGCCAGCAGTGAGCCACCAGGGGAAGCTTTCTTT
V: TRBV18; J: TRBJ2-3; D: -; size: once; CDR3: CASSPKIGLVGDTQYF; DNA: TGTGCCAGCTCACCGAAAATTGGCCTCGTCGGAGATACGCAGTATTTT
V: TRBV27; J: TRBJ2-3; D: -; size: -; CDR3: CASSLSAERVDTQYF; DNA: TGTGCCAGCAGTTTATCCGCTGAGCGGGTAGATACGCAGTATTTT
V: TRBV21-1; J: TRBJ2-7; D: -; size: -; CDR3: CASSKERPFGGQYF; DNA: TGTGCCAGCAGCAAGGAACGACCCTTTGGGGGGCAGTACTTC